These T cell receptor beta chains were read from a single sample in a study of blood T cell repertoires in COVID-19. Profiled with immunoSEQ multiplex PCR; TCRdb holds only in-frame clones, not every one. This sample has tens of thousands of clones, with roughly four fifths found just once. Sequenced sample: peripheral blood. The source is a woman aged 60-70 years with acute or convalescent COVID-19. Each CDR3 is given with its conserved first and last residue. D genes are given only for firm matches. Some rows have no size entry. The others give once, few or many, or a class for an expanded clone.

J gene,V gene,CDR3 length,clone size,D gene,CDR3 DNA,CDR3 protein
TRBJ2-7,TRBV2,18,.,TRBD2,TGTGCCAGCAGTGTTTTCCCCCTAGCGGGGGTAAGCTCCTACGAGCAGTACTTC,CASSVFPLAGVSSYEQYF
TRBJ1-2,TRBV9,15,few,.,TGTGCCAGCAGCGTAGGTGAGGGAGGCCTCTATGGCTACACCTTC,CASSVGEGGLYGYTF
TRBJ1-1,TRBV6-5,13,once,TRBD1,TGTGCCAGCACTACCTATCTCGGACAGGGGGCTTTCTTT,CASTTYLGQGAFF
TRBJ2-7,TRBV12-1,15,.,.,TGTGCCAGCAGCTCCAGGCTAGCGGAAACCTACGAGCAGTACTTC,CASSSRLAETYEQYF
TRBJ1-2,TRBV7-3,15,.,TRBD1,TGTGCCAGCAGCTTAACCGGGACAGGGGGCGCCGACTACACCTTC,CASSLTGTGGADYTF
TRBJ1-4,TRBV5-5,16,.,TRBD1,TGTGCCAGCAGCTCCGGGCCGGGACAGGGGAATGAAAAACTGTTTTTT,CASSSGPGQGNEKLFF
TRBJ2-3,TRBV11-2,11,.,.,TGTGCCAGCAGCCACACAGATACGCAGTATTTT,CASSHTDTQYF
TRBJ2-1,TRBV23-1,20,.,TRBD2,TGCGCCCTCAGAATAGTCTGTAGAGCGGGGGGGCCGATAGGGTACAATGAGCAGTTCTTC,CALRIVCRAGGPIGYNEQFF
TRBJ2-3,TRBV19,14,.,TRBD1,TGTGCCAGTAGGGACAGGGGTGGTACAGATACGCAGTATTTT,CASRDRGGTDTQYF
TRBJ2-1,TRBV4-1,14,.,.,TGCGCCAGCAGCCAGGGGGGTGGTGACAATGAGCAGTTCTTC,CASSQGGGDNEQFF
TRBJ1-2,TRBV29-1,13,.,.,TGCAGCGTTGGGGACATGATTAGCTCGGGTTACACCTTC,CSVGDMISSGYTF
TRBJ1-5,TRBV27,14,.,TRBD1,TGTGCCAGCAGTCGAGGACAGGTCAATCAGCCCCAGCATTTT,CASSRGQVNQPQHF
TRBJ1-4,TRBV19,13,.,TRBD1,TGTGCCAGTATCGGGACAGTGAATGAAAAACTGTTTTTT,CASIGTVNEKLFF
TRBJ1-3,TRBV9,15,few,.,TGTGCCAGCAGCCCCACACAGGGTCGTGGAAACACCATATATTTT,CASSPTQGRGNTIYF
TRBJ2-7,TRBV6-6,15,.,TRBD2,TGTGCCAGCAGAAACACCGGGACTAGCCCTTACGAGCAGTACTTC,CASRNTGTSPYEQYF
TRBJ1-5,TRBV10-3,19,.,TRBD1,TGTGCCATCAGCAGAACCGGGACAGGGGGTGGTGGCGGCAATCAGCCCCAGCATTTT,CAISRTGTGGGGGNQPQHF
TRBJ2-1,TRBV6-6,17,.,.,TGTGCCAGCAGTCTTCAGGGGGGACGAGTGGCCTACAATGAGCAGTTCTTC,CASSLQGGRVAYNEQFF
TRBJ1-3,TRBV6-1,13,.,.,TGTGCCAGCAGTGAAGTTGGAGAAAACACCATATATTTT,CASSEVGENTIYF
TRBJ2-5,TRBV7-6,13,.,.,TGTGCCAGCAGCATACAGGTTTTCGAGACCCAGTACTTC,CASSIQVFETQYF
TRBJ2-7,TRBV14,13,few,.,TGTGCCAGCAGCCAAGTCATAAGGGGCGAGCAGTACTTC,CASSQVIRGEQYF
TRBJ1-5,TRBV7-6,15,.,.,TGTGCCAGCAGCTTAGGAGGGGGGGCGGGGCAGCCCCAGCATTTT,CASSLGGGAGQPQHF
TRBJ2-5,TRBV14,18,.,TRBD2,TGTGCCAGCAGCCGAAGACTAGCGGGAGGGCTATCTTGGGAGACCCAGTACTTC,CASSRRLAGGLSWETQYF
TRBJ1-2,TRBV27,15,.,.,TGTGCCAGCAGTTTGAAAGGAGGAATTAACTATGGCTACACCTTC,CASSLKGGINYGYTF
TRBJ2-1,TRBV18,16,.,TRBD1,TGTGCCAGCTCATCTTCAGGGGGAGAGACTTACAATGAGCAGTTCTTC,CASSSSGGETYNEQFF
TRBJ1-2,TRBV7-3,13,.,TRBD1,TGTGCCAGCAGCCCCAACAGGGGGTATGGCTACACCTTC,CASSPNRGYGYTF
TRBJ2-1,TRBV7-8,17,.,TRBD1,TGTGCCAGCAGCACCACTTCTACAGGGGGCTCCTACAATGAGCAGTTCTTC,CASSTTSTGGSYNEQFF
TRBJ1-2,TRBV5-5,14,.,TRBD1,TGTGCCAGCAGCCCGGAGACAGGGACCTATGGCTACACCTTC,CASSPETGTYGYTF
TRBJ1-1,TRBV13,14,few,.,TGTGCCAGCAGCTTGGAAGGGGAAGGGGCTGAAGCTTTCTTT,CASSLEGEGAEAFF
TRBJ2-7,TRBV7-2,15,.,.,TGTGCCAGCAGCTTAGTAGCCGGGGGTCGGGGCGAGCAGTACTTC,CASSLVAGGRGEQYF
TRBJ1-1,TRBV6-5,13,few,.,TGTGCCAGCAGTTGGGGCTCTTTGACTGAAGCTTTCTTT,CASSWGSLTEAFF
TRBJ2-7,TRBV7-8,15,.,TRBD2,TGTGCCAGCAGCACCGGGACTAGCGGCTCCTACGAGCAGTACTTC,CASSTGTSGSYEQYF
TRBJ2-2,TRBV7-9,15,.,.,TGTGCCAGCAGCTTAGCACAGTCGAACACCGGGGAGCTGTTTTTT,CASSLAQSNTGELFF
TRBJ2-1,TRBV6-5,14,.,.,TGTGCCAGCAGGATGGAGAGCTCCTACAATGAGCAGTTCTTC,CASRMESSYNEQFF
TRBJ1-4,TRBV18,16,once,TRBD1,TGTGCCAGCTCACAAGACAGGGCGTCGGCTAATGAAAAACTGTTTTTT,CASSQDRASANEKLFF
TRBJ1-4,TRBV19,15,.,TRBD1,TGTGCCAGTAGAAAAGTCGGGACAGAGCTCGAAAAACTGTTTTTT,CASRKVGTELEKLFF
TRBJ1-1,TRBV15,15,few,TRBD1,TGTGCCACCAGCAGAGAGAAGGGGGCGAACACTGAAGCTTTCTTT,CATSREKGANTEAFF
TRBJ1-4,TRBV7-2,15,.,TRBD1,TGTGCCAGCAGCACCCGGACAGGCTTTAATGAAAAACTGTTTTTT,CASSTRTGFNEKLFF
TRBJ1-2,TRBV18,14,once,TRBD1,TGTGCCAGCTCACCAGACAGGGGATTGGAAGGCTACACCTTC,CASSPDRGLEGYTF
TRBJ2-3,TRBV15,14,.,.,TGTGCCACCAGCAGAGATAAAGGAGCAGATACGCAGTATTTT,CATSRDKGADTQYF
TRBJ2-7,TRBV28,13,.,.,TGTGCCAGCAGATCTACAGTGACCTACGAGCAGTACTTC,CASRSTVTYEQYF
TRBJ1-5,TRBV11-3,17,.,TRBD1,TGTGCCAGCAGCTTAGGCCGAGGGGAACAGGGGGATCAGCCCCAGCATTTT,CASSLGRGEQGDQPQHF
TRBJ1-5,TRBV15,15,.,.,TGTGCCACCAGCAGAGAATTTCATAGCAATCAGCCCCAGCATTTT,CATSREFHSNQPQHF
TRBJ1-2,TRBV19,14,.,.,TGTGCCAGTAGTATCAGACTACGTGGCTATGGCTACACCTTC,CASSIRLRGYGYTF
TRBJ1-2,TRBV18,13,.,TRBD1,TGTGCCAGCTCCGACGGACAGGGATATGGCTACACCTTC,CASSDGQGYGYTF
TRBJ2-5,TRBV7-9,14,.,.,TGTGCCAGCAGGGGAGTACGGTTTAGGGAGACCCAGTACTTC,CASRGVRFRETQYF
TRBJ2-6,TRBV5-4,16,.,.,TGTGCCAGCAGCTTGGCGGGAGTCTCTGGGGCCAACGTCCTGACTTTC,CASSLAGVSGANVLTF
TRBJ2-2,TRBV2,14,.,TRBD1,TGTGCCAGCACGGGACAGGGGGTCGCCGGGGAGCTGTTTTTT,CASTGQGVAGELFF
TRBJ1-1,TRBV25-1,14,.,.,TGTGCCAGCAGTGAATATGTGGGGCTGACTGAAGCTTTCTTT,CASSEYVGLTEAFF